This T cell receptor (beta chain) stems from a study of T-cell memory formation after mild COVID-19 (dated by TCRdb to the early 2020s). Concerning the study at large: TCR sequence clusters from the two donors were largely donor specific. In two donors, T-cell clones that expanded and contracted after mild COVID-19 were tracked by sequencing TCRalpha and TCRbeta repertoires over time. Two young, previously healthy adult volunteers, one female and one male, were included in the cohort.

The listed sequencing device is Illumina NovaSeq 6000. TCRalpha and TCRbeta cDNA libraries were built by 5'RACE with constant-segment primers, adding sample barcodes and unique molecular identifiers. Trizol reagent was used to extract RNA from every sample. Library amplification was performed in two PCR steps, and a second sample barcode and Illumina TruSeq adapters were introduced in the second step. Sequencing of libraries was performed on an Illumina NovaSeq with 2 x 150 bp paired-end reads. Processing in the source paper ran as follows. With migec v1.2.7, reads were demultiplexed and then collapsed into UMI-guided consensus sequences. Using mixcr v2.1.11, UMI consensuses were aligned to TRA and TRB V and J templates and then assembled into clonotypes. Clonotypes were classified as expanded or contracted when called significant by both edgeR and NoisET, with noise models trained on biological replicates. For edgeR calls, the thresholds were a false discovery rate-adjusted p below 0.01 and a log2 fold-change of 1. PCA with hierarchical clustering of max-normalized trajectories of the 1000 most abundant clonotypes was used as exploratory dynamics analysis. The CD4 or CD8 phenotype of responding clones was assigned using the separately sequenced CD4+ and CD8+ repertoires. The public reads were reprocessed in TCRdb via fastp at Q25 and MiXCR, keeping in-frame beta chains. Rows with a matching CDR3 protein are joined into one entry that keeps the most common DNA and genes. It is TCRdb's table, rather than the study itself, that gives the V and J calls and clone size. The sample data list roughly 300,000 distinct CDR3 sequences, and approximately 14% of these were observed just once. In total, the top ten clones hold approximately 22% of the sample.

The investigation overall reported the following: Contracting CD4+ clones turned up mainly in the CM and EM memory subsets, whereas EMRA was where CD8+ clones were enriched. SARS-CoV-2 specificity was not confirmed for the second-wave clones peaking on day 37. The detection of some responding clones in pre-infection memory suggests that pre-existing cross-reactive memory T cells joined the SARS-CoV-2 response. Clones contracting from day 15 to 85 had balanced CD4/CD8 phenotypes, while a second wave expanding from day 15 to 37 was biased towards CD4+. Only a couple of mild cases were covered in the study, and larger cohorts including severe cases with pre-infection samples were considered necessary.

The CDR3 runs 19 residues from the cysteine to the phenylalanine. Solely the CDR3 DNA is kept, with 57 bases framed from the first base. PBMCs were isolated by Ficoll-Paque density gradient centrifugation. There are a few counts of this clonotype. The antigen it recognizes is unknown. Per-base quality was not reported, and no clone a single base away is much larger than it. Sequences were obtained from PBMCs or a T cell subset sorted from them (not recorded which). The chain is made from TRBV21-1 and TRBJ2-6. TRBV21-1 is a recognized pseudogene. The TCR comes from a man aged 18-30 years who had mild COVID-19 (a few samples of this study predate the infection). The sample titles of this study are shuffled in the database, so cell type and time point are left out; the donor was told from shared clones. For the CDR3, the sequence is CASSNGRNMISSGANVLTF. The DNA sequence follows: TGTGCCAGCAGCAATGGACGAAATATGATTTCCTCTGGGGCCAACGTCCTGACTTTC.